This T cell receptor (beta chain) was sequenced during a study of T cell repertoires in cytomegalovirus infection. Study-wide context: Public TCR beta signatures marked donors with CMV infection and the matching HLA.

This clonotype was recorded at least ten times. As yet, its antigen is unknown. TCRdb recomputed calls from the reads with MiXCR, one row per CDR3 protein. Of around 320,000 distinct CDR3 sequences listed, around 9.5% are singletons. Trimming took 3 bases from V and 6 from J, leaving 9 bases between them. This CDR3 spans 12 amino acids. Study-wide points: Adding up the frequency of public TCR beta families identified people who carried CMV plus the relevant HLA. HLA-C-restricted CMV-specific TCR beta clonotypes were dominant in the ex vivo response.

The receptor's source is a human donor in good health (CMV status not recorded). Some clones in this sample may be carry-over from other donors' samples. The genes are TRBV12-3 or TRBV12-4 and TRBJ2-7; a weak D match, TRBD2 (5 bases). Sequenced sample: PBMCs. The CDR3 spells CASSFGAGEQYF. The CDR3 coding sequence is TGTGCCAGCAGTTTCGGCGCGGGCGAGCAGTACTTC.